One and the same sample provided the 9 T cell receptor beta chains below, sequenced in a study of glioma-infiltrating T cells after dendritic cell vaccination. Here immunoSEQ multiplex PCR was the method, and the copy in TCRdb shows in-frame clones only, minus some. The sample carries around 87,000 clones, roughly 87% recorded once. The time point is: after dendritic cell vaccination, including at tumor progression/relapse. The material sequenced was blood, taken after dendritic cell vaccination. These receptors were obtained from a human donor with glioblastoma.

J is TRBJ2-7 and V is TRBV27; the D gene is possibly TRBD1 (5 bases). Per germline, CDR1 MNHEY and CDR2 SMNVEV (reference sequence). The length of the CDR3 is 14 residues. The germline V and J ends were trimmed by 5 bases and 3 bases, with 14 bases remaining between them. The CDR3 DNA reads as TGTGCCAGCAGTCCCGGACATACGTTCTACGAGCAGTACTTC. Translating it yields CASSPGHTFYEQYF.

V and J are TRBV19 and TRBJ1-4, with a possible D match to TRBD1 (5 bases). The CDR3 sequence is 15 residues long. V lost 5 bases to trimming and J lost 3 bases, with 13 bases between them. Germline V gene lookup returns CDR1 LNHDA and CDR2 SQIVND (reference sequence). The CDR3 DNA reads TGTGCCAGTAGTGGCCGACAGAGTCCTAATGAAAAACTGTTTTTT. Translating gives CASSGRQSPNEKLFF.

The chain uses TRBV2 and TRBJ2-2; TRBD1 matches 9 bases. Germline CDR1 and CDR2: SNHLY and FYNNEI. The CDR3 is made up of 15 amino acids. V lost 6 bases and J lost 5; bases outside the gene matches: 7. DNA of the CDR3: TGTGCCAGCAGCAGGGACAGGGTGTCTACCGGGGAGCTGTTTTTT. It yields the protein CASSRDRVSTGELFF.

The rearrangement links TRBV5-1 to TRBJ2-7, with 7 positions matching TRBD2. The CDR3 consists of 14 residues. Germline V gives CDR1 SGHRS, CDR2 YFSETQ. V lost 5 bases to trimming and J lost 3 bases; unmatched junction nucleotides: 8. The CDR3: CASSKSGDGYEQYF. In nucleotides, the CDR3 is TGCGCCAGCAGTAAAAGCGGGGATGGCTACGAGCAGTACTTC.

V usage is TRBV25-1 and J usage is TRBJ2-2; D might be TRBD1 (6 bases). Germline values: CDR1 MGHDK, CDR2 SYGVNS. The CDR3 is made up of 15 amino acids. The ends were cut back, 2 bases at V and 8 bases at J, with 15 bases in the middle. In DNA form, the CDR3 reads TGTGCCAGCAGTGAAGACAGGACGTCTCGTGGGGAGCTGTTTTTT. Translating it yields CASSEDRTSRGELFF.

V usage is TRBV9 and J usage is TRBJ1-1; TRBD1 matches 11 bases. Germline trimming cut 3 bases from V and 5 bases from J; bases unmatched to any gene: 6. CDR3 size: 15 residues. Per germline, CDR1 SGDLS and CDR2 YYNGEE. CDR3 nucleotide sequence: TGTGCCAGCAGCGGGTTTGGGACAGGGGGGACTGAAGCTTTCTTT. This sequence encodes CASSGFGTGGTEAFF.

The rearrangement links TRBV5-1 to TRBJ2-7; 7 bases align to TRBD1. The CDR3 consists of 16 residues. The ends lost 0 bases at V and 0 bases at J; junction bases unmatched: 6. Germline V lookup: CDR1 SGHRS, CDR2 YFSETQ. The chain's CDR3 is CASSLGAGDSSYEQYF. The CDR3 DNA reads TGCGCCAGCAGCTTGGGGGCAGGGGACAGCTCCTACGAGCAGTACTTC.

J is TRBJ2-2 and V is TRBV5-1; 8 nucleotides agree with TRBD2. CDR3 size: 16 residues. CDR1 and CDR2 from the germline V gene are SGHRS and YFSETQ. J lost 0 bases, V lost 2 bases, and 3 bases had no gene match. The chain's CDR3 is CASSLNGGANTGELFF. DNA for the CDR3: TGCGCCAGCAGCTTAAACGGGGGGGCGAACACCGGGGAGCTGTTTTTT.

This clone was observed once. The V and J genes are TRBV19 and TRBJ1-4, with D perhaps TRBD1 (6 bases). Between the trimmed V and J ends, which lost 3 bases and 4 bases, there was a span of 12 bases. CDR3 size: 15 residues. CDR1 LNHDA and CDR2 SQIVND come from the germline V gene (reference sequence). CDR3: CASSMQDSNNEKLFF. The CDR3 bases are TGTGCCAGTAGTATGCAGGACAGCAATAATGAAAAACTGTTTTTT.